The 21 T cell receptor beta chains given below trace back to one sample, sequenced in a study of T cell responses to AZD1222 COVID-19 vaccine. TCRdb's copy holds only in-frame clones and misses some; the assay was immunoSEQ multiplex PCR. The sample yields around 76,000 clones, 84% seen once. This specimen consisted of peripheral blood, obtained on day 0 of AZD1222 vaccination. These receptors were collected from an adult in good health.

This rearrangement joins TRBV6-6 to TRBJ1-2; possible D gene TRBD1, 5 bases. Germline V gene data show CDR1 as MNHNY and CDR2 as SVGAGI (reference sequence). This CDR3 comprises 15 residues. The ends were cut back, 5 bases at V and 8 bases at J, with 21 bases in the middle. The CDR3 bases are TGTGCCAGCAGTCCACAGACAGCGACTCTGGGGGGCTACACCTTC. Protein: CASSPQTATLGGYTF.

Here the CDR3 DNA reads TGTGCCAGTAGTAGAGGGACAGTGGGCTCTGGGGCCAACGTCCTGACTTTC. Residues: CASSRGTVGSGANVLTF. The chain employs TRBV19 and TRBJ2-6; 7 nucleotides align to TRBD1. The trim removed 4 bases at V and 0 bases at J, leaving 6 bases unmatched. The germline V gene has CDR1 LNHDA and CDR2 SQIVND (reference sequence). The CDR3 has 17 amino acids.

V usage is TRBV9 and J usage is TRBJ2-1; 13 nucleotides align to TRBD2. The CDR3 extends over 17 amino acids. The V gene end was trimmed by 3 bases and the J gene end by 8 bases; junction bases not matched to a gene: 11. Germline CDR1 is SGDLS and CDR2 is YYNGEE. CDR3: CASSEELAGGPEDEQFF. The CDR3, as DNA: TGTGCCAGCAGCGAGGAACTAGCGGGGGGGCCGGAGGATGAGCAGTTCTTC.

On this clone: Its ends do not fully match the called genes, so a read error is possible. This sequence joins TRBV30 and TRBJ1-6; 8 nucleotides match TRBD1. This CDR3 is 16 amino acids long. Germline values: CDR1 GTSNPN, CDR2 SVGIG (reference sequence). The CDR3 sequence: CAWTGTTSSYNSPLHF. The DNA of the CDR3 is TGTGCGTGGACAGGGACTACTAGCTCCTATAATTCACCCCTCCACTTT.

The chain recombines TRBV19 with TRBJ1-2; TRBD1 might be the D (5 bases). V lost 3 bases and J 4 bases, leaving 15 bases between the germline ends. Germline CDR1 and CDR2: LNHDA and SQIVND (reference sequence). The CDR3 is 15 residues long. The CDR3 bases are TGTGCCAGTAGTATTGACCTGCAGGGAGGCTATGGCTACACCTTC. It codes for CASSIDLQGGYGYTF.

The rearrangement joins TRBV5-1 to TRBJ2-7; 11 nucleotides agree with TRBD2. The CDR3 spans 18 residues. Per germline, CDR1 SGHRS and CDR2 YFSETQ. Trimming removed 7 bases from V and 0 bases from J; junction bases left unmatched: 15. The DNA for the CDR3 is TGCGCCAGCTCGTTACGGCTAGCGGGGGGAACGAGCTCCTACGAGCAGTACTTC. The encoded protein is CASSLRLAGGTSSYEQYF. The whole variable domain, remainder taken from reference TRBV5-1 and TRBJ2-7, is KAGVTQTPRYLIKTRGQQVTLSCSPISGHRSVSWYQQTPGQGLQFLFEYFSETQRNKGNFPGRFSGRQFSNSRSEMNVSTLELGDSALYLCASSLRLAGGTSSYEQYFGPGTRLTVT.

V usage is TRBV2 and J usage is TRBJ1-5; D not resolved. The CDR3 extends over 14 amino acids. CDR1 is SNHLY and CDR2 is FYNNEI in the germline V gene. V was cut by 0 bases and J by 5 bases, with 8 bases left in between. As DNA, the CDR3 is TGTGCCAGCAGTGAAGCAACAGTGGATCAGCCCCAGCATTTT. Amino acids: CASSEATVDQPQHF.

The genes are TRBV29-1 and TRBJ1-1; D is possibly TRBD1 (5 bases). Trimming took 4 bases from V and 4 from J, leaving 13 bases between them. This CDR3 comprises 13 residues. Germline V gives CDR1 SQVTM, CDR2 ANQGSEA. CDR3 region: CSVVRQGGTEAFF. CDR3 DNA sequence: TGCAGCGTTGTGCGCCAGGGTGGCACTGAAGCTTTCTTT.

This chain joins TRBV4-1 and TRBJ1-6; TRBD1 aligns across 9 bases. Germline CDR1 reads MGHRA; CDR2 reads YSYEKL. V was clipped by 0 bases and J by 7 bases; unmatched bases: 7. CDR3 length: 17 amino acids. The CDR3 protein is CASSQEAQGAFNSPLHF. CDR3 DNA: TGCGCCAGCAGCCAAGAGGCACAGGGGGCATTCAATTCACCCCTCCACTTT.

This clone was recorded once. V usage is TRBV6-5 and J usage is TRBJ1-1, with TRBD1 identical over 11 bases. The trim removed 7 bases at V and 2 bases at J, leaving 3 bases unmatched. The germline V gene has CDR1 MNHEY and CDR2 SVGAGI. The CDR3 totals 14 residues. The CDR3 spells CASTGQGVNTEAFF. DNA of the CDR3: TGTGCCAGCACGGGACAGGGGGTAAACACTGAAGCTTTCTTT.

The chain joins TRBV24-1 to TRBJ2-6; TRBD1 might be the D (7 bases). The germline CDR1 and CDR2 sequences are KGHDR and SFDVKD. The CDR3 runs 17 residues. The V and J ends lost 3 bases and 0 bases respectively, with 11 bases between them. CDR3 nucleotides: TGTGCCACCAGTGATCACAGGGGAGGCTCTGGGGCCAACGTCCTGACTTTC. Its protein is CATSDHRGGSGANVLTF.

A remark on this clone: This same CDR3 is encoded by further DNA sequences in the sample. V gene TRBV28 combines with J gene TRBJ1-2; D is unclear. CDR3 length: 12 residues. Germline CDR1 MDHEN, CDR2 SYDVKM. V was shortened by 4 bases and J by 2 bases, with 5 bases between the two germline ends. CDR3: CASSSGNYGYTF. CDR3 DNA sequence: TGTGCCAGCAGTTCGGGGAACTATGGCTACACCTTC.

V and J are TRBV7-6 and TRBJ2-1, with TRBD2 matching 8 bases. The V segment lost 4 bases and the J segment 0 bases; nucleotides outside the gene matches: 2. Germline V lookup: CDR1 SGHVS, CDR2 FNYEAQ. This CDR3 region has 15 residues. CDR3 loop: CASSSGTSSYNEQFF. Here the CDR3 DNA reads TGTGCCAGCAGCTCCGGGACTAGCTCCTACAATGAGCAGTTCTTC.

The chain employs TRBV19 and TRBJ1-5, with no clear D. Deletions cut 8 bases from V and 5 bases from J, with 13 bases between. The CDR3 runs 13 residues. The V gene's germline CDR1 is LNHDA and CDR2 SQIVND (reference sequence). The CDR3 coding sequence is TGTGCCAGTTCTAGGGAGAGAGATCAGCCCCAGCATTTT. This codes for CASSRERDQPQHF.

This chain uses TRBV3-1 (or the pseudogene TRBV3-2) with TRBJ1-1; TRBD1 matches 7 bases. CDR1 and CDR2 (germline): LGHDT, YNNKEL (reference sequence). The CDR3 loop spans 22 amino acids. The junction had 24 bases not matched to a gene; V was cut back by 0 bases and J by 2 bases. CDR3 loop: CASSQDLPRTTGSGSLNTEAFF. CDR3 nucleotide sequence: TGTGCCAGCAGCCAAGACCTGCCCCGGACGACAGGGAGTGGTAGTCTTAACACTGAAGCTTTCTTT.

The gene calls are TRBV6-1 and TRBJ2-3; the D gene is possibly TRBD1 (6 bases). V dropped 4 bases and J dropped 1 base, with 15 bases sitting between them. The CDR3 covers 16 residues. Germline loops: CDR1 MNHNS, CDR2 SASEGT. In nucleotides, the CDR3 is TGTGCCAGCAGTGGGTATGTGGGGGCGCGCACAGATACGCAGTATTTT. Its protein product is CASSGYVGARTDTQYF.

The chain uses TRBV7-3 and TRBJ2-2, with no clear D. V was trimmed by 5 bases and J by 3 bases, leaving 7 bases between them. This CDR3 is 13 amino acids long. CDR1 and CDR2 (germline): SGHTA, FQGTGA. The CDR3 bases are TGTGCCAGCAGCCCACACGACACCGGGGAGCTGTTTTTT. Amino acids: CASSPHDTGELFF.

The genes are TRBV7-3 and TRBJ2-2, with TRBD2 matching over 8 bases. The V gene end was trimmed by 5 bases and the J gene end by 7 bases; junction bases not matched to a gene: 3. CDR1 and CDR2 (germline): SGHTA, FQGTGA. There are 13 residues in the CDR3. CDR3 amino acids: CASSDTSGGELFF. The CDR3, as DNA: TGTGCCAGCAGCGACACTAGCGGCGGGGAGCTGTTTTTT. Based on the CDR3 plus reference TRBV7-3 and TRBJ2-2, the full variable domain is GAGVSQTPSNKVTEKGKYVELRCDPISGHTALYWYRQSLGQGPEFLIYFQGTGAADDSGLPNDRFFAVRPEGSVSTLKIQRTERGDSAVYLCASSDTSGGELFFGEGSRLTVL.

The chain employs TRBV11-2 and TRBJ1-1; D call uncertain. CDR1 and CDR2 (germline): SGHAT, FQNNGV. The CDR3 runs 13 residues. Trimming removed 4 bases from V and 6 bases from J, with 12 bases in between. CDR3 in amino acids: CASSSLRFPEAFF. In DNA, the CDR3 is TGTGCCAGCAGCTCCCTAAGGTTCCCTGAAGCTTTCTTT.

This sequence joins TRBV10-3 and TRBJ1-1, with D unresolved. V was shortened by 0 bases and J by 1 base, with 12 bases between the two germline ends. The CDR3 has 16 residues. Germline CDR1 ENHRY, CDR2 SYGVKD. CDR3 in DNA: TGTGCCATCAGTGAGTCAGGACCGTGGGAGAACACTGAAGCTTTCTTT. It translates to CAISESGPWENTEAFF.

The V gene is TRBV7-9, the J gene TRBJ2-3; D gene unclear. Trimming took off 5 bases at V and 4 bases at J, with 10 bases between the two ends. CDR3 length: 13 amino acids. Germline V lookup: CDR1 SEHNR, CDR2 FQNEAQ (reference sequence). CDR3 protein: CASSPDLADTQYF. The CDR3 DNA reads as TGTGCCAGCAGCCCCGATCTTGCAGATACGCAGTATTTT.